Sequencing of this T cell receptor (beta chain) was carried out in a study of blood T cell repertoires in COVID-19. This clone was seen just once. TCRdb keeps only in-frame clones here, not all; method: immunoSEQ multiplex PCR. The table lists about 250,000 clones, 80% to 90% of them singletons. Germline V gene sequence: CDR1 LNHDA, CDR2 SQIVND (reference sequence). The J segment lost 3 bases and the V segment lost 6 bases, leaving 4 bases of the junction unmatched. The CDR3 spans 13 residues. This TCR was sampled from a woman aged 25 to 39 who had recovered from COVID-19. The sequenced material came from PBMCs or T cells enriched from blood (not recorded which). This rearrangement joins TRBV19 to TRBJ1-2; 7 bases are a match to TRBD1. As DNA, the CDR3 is TGTGCCAGTAGGGGACAGCCCGACTATGGCTACACCTTC. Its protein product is CASRGQPDYGYTF.